A single sample is the source of the 17 T cell receptor beta chains below, sequenced in a study of cytomegalovirus exposure and HLA in healthy donors. The PCR contained 60 Vbeta and 13 Jbeta primers. Using immunoSEQ multiplex PCR, the repertoire was profiled, and TCRdb retains in-frame clones only, with some absent. This table has about 190,000 clones, 80% appearing once. What was sequenced was PBMCs. The source of these receptors is a boy between 10 and 17 years old in good health and CMV-seronegative.

The V and J genes are TRBV5-4 and TRBJ1-5; 7 bases match TRBD1. V was pared by 0 bases and J by 0 bases, with 0 bases of the junction left unmatched. CDR1 is SGHNT, CDR2 YYREEE, per germline (reference sequence). The CDR3 totals 15 residues. As DNA, the CDR3 is TGTGCCAGCAGCTTGGAGGGGGCTAGCAATCAGCCCCAGCATTTT. It translates to CASSLEGASNQPQHF.

The J gene is TRBJ1-5, the V gene TRBV5-5; D not resolved. CDR3 length equals 14 residues. CDR1 is SGHKS and CDR2 is YYEKEE in the germline V gene (reference sequence). V lost 2 bases and J 4 bases, leaving 10 bases between the germline ends. CDR3 DNA: TGTGCCAGCAGCTTTGCCACAAGAAATCAGCCCCAGCATTTT. It codes for CASSFATRNQPQHF.

This clone was found a few times. The gene calls are TRBV4-1 and TRBJ2-1, with 8 bases identical to TRBD2. Germline CDR1 and CDR2: MGHRA and YSYEKL. The CDR3 runs to 16 residues. Trimming cost V 1 base and J 13 bases; bases outside gene matches: 15. As DNA, the CDR3 is TGCGCCAGCAGCCAAGCGGTGCGATTACCCGGGACTAGTCAGTTCTTC. Its translation is CASSQAVRLPGTSQFF.

This clone was counted only a few times. The sample contains more than one DNA sequence encoding this CDR3. J is TRBJ2-5 and V is TRBV2; D call uncertain. The germline V and J ends were trimmed by 3 bases and 4 bases, with 3 bases remaining between them. This CDR3 has 11 amino acids. Germline CDR1 is SNHLY and CDR2 is FYNNEI. The CDR3 DNA reads TGTGCCAGCAGTGAGCGAGAGACCCAGTACTTC. This sequence encodes CASSERETQYF.

The chain joins TRBV30 to TRBJ2-2; 11 positions match TRBD2. Trimming cost V 8 bases and J 0 bases; bases outside gene matches: 2. Germline V gene lookup returns CDR1 GTSNPN and CDR2 SVGIG (reference sequence). This CDR3 comprises 14 residues. The DNA for the CDR3 is TGTGCCCAACTAGCGGGAGCGAACACCGGGGAGCTGTTTTTT. It translates to CAQLAGANTGELFF.

The rearrangement links TRBV7-9 to TRBJ2-1; the D gene is possibly TRBD2 (5 bases). The V gene's germline CDR1 is SEHNR and CDR2 FQNEAQ (reference sequence). The CDR3 sequence is 19 residues long. The ends were cut back, 1 base at V and 0 bases at J, with 19 bases in the middle. CDR3 amino acids: CASSLDGLATTSSYNEQFF. CDR3 sequence (DNA): TGTGCCAGCAGCTTAGATGGACTCGCCACAACCAGCTCCTACAATGAGCAGTTCTTC. Using reference TRBV7-9 and TRBJ2-1 for the parts outside the CDR3, the full variable domain is DTGVSQNPRHKITKRGQNVTFRCDPISEHNRLYWYRQTLGQGPEFLTYFQNEAQLEKSRLLSDRFSAERPKGSFSTLEIQRTEQGDSAMYLCASSLDGLATTSSYNEQFFGPGTRLTVL.

J is TRBJ2-7 and V is TRBV5-1; possible D gene TRBD1, 6 bases. V lost 0 bases and J lost 4, with 11 bases in between. The CDR3 length is 14 residues. CDR1 and CDR2 from the germline V gene are SGHRS and YFSETQ. The DNA for the CDR3 is TGCGCCAGCAGCTTGGACCAGGGGTGGTACGAGCAGTACTTC. Amino acid sequence: CASSLDQGWYEQYF.

The V call is TRBV21-1, the J call TRBJ1-1; the D call in the table, TRBD1, was not verified against the DNA. TRBV21-1 is a recognized pseudogene. The CDR3 contains 17 residues. The CDR3 spells CASSIPFIQGLNTEAFF. CDR3 nucleotides: TGTGCCAGCAGCATTCCCTTCATACAGGGGCTTAACACTGAAGCTTTCTTT.

For this clone: This CDR3 is also generated by other DNA sequences in the sample. The chain links TRBV13 to TRBJ2-1; 7 nucleotides line up with TRBD2. Trimming at V came to 1 base and at J to 7 bases, leaving 10 bases not matched to a gene. CDR1 and CDR2 (germline): PRHDT, FYEKMQ (reference sequence). This CDR3 is 16 amino acids long. The CDR3 DNA sequence: TGTGCCAGCAGCTTAGAACGGGCGGGAGTCCTAAATGAGCAGTTCTTC. It is translated as CASSLERAGVLNEQFF.

The J gene is TRBJ2-7, the V gene TRBV5-6; D is unclear. Germline V CDR1 and CDR2: SGHDT, YYEEEE. V lost 2 bases, J lost 2 bases, and 11 bases lay in between. This CDR3 region has 14 residues. The CDR3: CASSLGRRTYEQYF. DNA for the CDR3: TGTGCCAGCAGCTTAGGCAGGCGAACCTACGAGCAGTACTTC.

The chain couples TRBV7-2 to TRBJ1-3; D unclear. Germline V gene lookup returns CDR1 SGHTA and CDR2 FQGNSA. With 1 base removed from V and 2 bases from J, the gap between germline ends came to 9 bases. The CDR3 has 15 amino acids. For the CDR3, the DNA is TGTGCCAGCAGCTTAGATGGCTTTCCTGGAAACACCATATATTTT. Its protein is CASSLDGFPGNTIYF.

The chain joins TRBV6-1 to TRBJ2-3; D not certain. There are 14 residues in the CDR3. V was shortened by 7 bases and J by 0 bases, with 11 bases between the two germline ends. The germline V gene encodes CDR1 MNHNS and CDR2 SASEGT. The CDR3 nucleotides read TGTGCCAGCATGGTTGGCACCAGCACAGATACGCAGTATTTT. Translating it yields CASMVGTSTDTQYF.

This clone has just one count. The chain links TRBV2 to TRBJ1-3; D might be TRBD1 (6 bases). Per the germline V gene, CDR1 is SNHLY and CDR2 is FYNNEI. V was clipped by 0 bases and J by 0 bases, with 12 bases between them. The CDR3 is made up of 17 amino acids. This CDR3 is CASSEARQEASGNTIYF. CDR3 coding DNA: TGTGCCAGCAGTGAAGCCCGACAGGAAGCCTCTGGAAACACCATATATTTT.

This chain connects TRBV11-2 to TRBJ2-1, with D tentatively TRBD2 (5 bases). The length of the CDR3 is 16 residues. Germline V lookup: CDR1 SGHAT, CDR2 FQNNGV. Trimming pared 8 bases from V and 3 bases from J, leaving 20 bases between. CDR3 loop: CASGPRVGGYYNEQFF. The CDR3 DNA follows: TGTGCCAGCGGCCCTCGGGTCGGCGGGTACTACAATGAGCAGTTCTTC.

The chain employs TRBV30 and TRBJ1-1; 9 bases match TRBD1. The CDR3 has 12 amino acids. Germline CDR1 and CDR2: GTSNPN and SVGIG (reference sequence). Unmatched junction bases numbered 1, after V lost 4 bases and J lost 4 bases. In DNA form, the CDR3 reads TGTGCCTGGAAGGACAGGGGCACTGAAGCTTTCTTT. It translates to CAWKDRGTEAFF. The full variable domain, rest sourced from reference TRBV30 and TRBJ1-1, is SQTIHQWPATLVQPVGSPLSLECTVEGTSNPNLYWYRQAAGRGLQLLFYSVGIGQISSEVPQNLSASRPQDRQFILSSKKLLLSDSGFYLCAWKDRGTEAFFGQGTRLTVV.

This clone has a single count. The chain carries TRBV12-5 and TRBJ2-3; 13 bases agree with TRBD2. Trimming took 0 bases from V and 3 from J; bases not matched to a gene: 0. Germline lookup yields CDR1 LGHNT and CDR2 FRNRAP. The CDR3 sequence is 16 residues long. CDR3 residues: CASGLVLAGGTDTQYF. DNA of the CDR3: TGTGCTAGTGGTTTGGTACTAGCGGGAGGGACAGATACGCAGTATTTT.

This chain uses TRBV7-3 with TRBJ2-1; D is perhaps TRBD2 (5 bases). The CDR3 totals 14 residues. From germline, CDR1 is SGHTA and CDR2 FQGTGA. V lost 2 bases, J lost 6 bases, and 11 bases lay in between. The CDR3 reads CASSLPREGNEQFF. The CDR3 coding sequence is TGTGCCAGCAGCTTACCGAGAGAGGGCAATGAGCAGTTCTTC.